This T cell receptor beta chain was sequenced during a study of pediatric ulcerative colitis. CDR3 length: 14 amino acids. The V gene's germline CDR1 is SQVTM and CDR2 ANQGSEA. V shed 4 bases and J 3 bases; nucleotides not matched to a gene: 9. Measured with immunoSEQ multiplex PCR; TCRdb has only the in-frame clones, and not every one. Seen here are approximately 9,300 clones, over 70% observed once, and the top ten hold around 7%. This receptor was taken from a girl aged 10-17 years with moderate ulcerative colitis. Sequencing was carried out using blood. V is TRBV29-1 and J is TRBJ2-7; 7 positions agree with TRBD1. DNA for the CDR3: TGCAGCGTTGGGAGTCGAGACAGGGACTACGAGCAGTACTTC. Its translation is CSVGSRDRDYEQYF.